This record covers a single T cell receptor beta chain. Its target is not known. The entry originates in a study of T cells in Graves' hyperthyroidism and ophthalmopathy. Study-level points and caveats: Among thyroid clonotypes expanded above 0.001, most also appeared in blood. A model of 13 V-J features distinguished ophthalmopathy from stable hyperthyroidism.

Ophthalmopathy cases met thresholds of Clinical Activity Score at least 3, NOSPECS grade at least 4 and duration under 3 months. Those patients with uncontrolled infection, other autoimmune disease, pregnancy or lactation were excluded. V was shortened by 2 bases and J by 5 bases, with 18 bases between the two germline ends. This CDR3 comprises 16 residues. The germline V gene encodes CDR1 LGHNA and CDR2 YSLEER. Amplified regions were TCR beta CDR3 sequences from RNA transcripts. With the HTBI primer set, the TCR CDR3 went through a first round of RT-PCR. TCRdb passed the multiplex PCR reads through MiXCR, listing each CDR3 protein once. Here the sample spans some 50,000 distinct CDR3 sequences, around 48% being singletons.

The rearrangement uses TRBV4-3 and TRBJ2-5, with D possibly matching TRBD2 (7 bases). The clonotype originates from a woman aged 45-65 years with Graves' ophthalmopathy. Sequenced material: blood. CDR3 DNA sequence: TGCGCCAGCAGCCAAAGCTGGGGGGGCACCGCGGAGACCCAGTACTTC. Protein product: CASSQSWGGTAETQYF.